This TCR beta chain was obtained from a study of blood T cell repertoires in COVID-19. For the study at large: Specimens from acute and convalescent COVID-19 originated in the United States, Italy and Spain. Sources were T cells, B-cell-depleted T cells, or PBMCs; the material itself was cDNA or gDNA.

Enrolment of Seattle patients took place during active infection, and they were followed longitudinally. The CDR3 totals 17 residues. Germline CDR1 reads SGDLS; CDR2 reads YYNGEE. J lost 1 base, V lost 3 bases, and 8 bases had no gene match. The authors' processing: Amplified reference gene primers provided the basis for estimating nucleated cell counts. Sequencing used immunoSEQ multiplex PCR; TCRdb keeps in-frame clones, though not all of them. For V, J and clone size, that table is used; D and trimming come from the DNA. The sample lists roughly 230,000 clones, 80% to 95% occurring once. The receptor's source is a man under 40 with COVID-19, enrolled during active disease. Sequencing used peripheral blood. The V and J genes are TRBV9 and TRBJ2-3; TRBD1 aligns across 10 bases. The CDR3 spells CASSEELGTGGTDTQYF. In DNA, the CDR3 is TGTGCCAGCAGCGAGGAACTCGGGACAGGGGGCACAGATACGCAGTATTTT.